Shown below are 16 T cell receptor beta chains from a single sample sequenced in a study of cytomegalovirus exposure and HLA in healthy donors. The PCR employed 60 Vbeta primers together with 13 Jbeta primers. Data came from immunoSEQ multiplex PCR; TCRdb stores just in-frame clones and leaves some out. Of 180,000 or so clones in the sample, roughly 82% were seen once. Sequencing was done on a sample of PBMCs. These receptors originate from a man aged 35-49 years in good health and CMV-seronegative.

The chain links TRBV19 to TRBJ1-3; TRBD1 matches 10 bases. This CDR3 spans 18 amino acids. Unmatched junction bases numbered 10, after V lost 5 bases and J lost 0 bases. CDR1 is LNHDA, CDR2 SQIVND, per germline (reference sequence). CDR3 residues: CASSADRGVAFSGNTIYF. DNA of the CDR3: TGTGCCAGTAGTGCGGACAGGGGGGTCGCCTTCTCTGGAAACACCATATATTTT.

The CDR3 sequence is CASSPPRGVGGSPLHF. For the CDR3, the DNA is TGTGCCAGCAGCCCGCCGCGAGGGGTAGGGGGCTCACCCCTCCACTTT. V usage is TRBV5-6 and J usage is TRBJ1-6; 7 bases match TRBD1. The CDR3 runs 16 residues. Germline CDR1 reads SGHDT; CDR2 reads YYEEEE. V trimming: 4 bases; J trimming: 10 bases; junction bases outside the gene matches: 14.

The V and J genes are TRBV7-2 and TRBJ1-2; D possibly corresponds to TRBD1 (6 bases). V lost 1 base and J lost 5, with 11 bases in between. The CDR3 consists of 14 residues. CDR1 SGHTA and CDR2 FQGNSA come from the germline V gene. Here the CDR3 reads CASSLVVQGYGYTF. CDR3 nucleotide sequence: TGTGCCAGCAGCTTAGTGGTACAGGGTTATGGCTACACCTTC.

The gene calls are TRBV28 and TRBJ1-4; D is perhaps TRBD1 (5 bases). This CDR3 has 13 residues. The germline gives CDR1 MDHEN, CDR2 SYDVKM. DNA of the CDR3: TGTGCTACCACTCAGGGTTCTAATGAAAAACTGTTTTTT. Its protein product is CATTQGSNEKLFF.

With respect to this clone: One end of the junction is discordant with germline, which a read error may explain. In the same sample, other DNA sequences code for this CDR3. The chain joins TRBV5-1 to TRBJ2-7; 9 nucleotides match TRBD1. Germline CDR1 is SGHRS and CDR2 is YFSETQ. The CDR3 consists of 14 residues. CDR3 loop: CASGLTGGSYEQYF. The CDR3 coding sequence is TGCGCCAGCGGCTTGACAGGGGGTTCCTACGAGCAGTACTTC.

The J gene is TRBJ2-7, the V gene TRBV5-6, with TRBD2 matching 11 bases. CDR3 length: 18 residues. Germline values: CDR1 SGHDT, CDR2 YYEEEE. J gave up 2 bases and V 4 bases, and 14 bases lay outside the gene matches. The CDR3 sequence is CASSTILTSGNRAYEQYF. In nucleotides, the CDR3 is TGTGCCAGCAGCACAATTTTGACTAGCGGGAACCGAGCCTACGAGCAGTACTTC.

V gene TRBV6-6 combines with J gene TRBJ2-7, with 8 bases lining up with TRBD2. CDR1 and CDR2 (germline): MNHNY, SVGAGI (reference sequence). Trimming removed 7 bases from V and 2 bases from J; junction bases left unmatched: 10. The CDR3 totals 15 residues. The CDR3 sequence is CASTDSGNFTYEQYF. For the CDR3, the DNA is TGTGCCAGCACTGATAGCGGGAACTTCACCTACGAGCAGTACTTC.

The chain links TRBV19 to TRBJ2-3, with D hard to call. The length of the CDR3 is 14 residues. Germline V gene data show CDR1 as LNHDA and CDR2 as SQIVND (reference sequence). V was shortened by 4 bases and J by 2 bases, with 10 bases between the two germline ends. The CDR3 nucleotides read TGTGCCAGTAGTAGCGCTATTCACACAGATACGCAGTATTTT. This sequence encodes CASSSAIHTDTQYF.

This clone was counted between two and nine times. The V and J genes are TRBV5-5 and TRBJ1-3; possible D gene TRBD1, 5 bases. The V gene's germline CDR1 is SGHKS and CDR2 YYEKEE (reference sequence). The V end lost 4 bases, the J end lost 1 base, and 12 bases lay between the germline ends. This CDR3 region has 15 residues. In DNA form, the CDR3 reads TGTGCCAGCAGCGTAACAGGTGAATCTGGAAACACCATATATTTT. Amino acid sequence: CASSVTGESGNTIYF.

The chain combines TRBV6-5 with TRBJ2-5, with 10 bases aligning to TRBD1. Germline loops: CDR1 MNHEY, CDR2 SVGAGI. V shed 4 bases and J 5 bases; nucleotides not matched to a gene: 4. CDR3 length: 14 residues. This CDR3 reads CASSSDRGRETQYF. Here the CDR3 DNA reads TGTGCCAGCAGTTCCGACAGGGGGCGTGAGACCCAGTACTTC.

The chain recombines TRBV15 with TRBJ2-3; the D gene is possibly TRBD2 (5 bases). Germline CDR1 reads LNHNV; CDR2 reads YYDKDF (reference sequence). The CDR3 has 16 residues. Deletions cut 1 base from V and 0 bases from J, with 11 bases between. CDR3 sequence: CATSRAKAASTDTQYF. CDR3 coding DNA: TGTGCCACCAGCAGAGCAAAAGCGGCTAGCACAGATACGCAGTATTTT.

This clone was picked up one time. The CDR3 sequence is CALEDTQYF. The DNA for the CDR3 is TGTGCCTTAGAAGATACGCAGTATTTT. The V call is TRBV30, the J call TRBJ2-3, with unresolved D. V lost 7 bases and J lost 5, with 4 bases in between. The germline CDR1 and CDR2 sequences are GTSNPN and SVGIG (reference sequence). The CDR3 extends over 9 amino acids.

The chain employs TRBV5-1 and TRBJ2-1; TRBD2 matches 8 bases. The CDR3 consists of 15 residues. Germline CDR1 reads SGHRS; CDR2 reads YFSETQ. The junction had 9 bases not matched to a gene; V was cut back by 4 bases and J by 6 bases. CDR3 coding DNA: TGCGCCAGCAGCGCCACTAGCGGCTTCAGCAATGAGCAGTTCTTC. This codes for CASSATSGFSNEQFF.

This clone was recorded a few times. V gene TRBV6-5 combines with J gene TRBJ2-7; a weak D match, TRBD2 (6 bases). V shed 10 bases and J shed 2 bases, with 15 bases lying between them. The CDR3 has 13 residues. From germline, CDR1 is MNHEY and CDR2 SVGAGI. The CDR3, as DNA: TGTGCCACGGGGGTAACCCCGACCTACGAGCAGTACTTC. Protein sequence: CATGVTPTYEQYF.

The chain employs TRBV6-5 and TRBJ2-7, with D uncertain. The length of the CDR3 is 11 residues. Between the trimmed V and J ends, which lost 6 bases and 5 bases, there was a span of 8 bases. From germline, CDR1 is MNHEY and CDR2 SVGAGI. The CDR3 DNA follows: TGTGCCAGCAGCTCTACGGACGAGCAGTACTTC. Its translation is CASSSTDEQYF.

V gene TRBV11-2 combines with J gene TRBJ2-7; TRBD1 aligns across 7 bases. CDR3 length: 14 residues. V lost 3 bases and J lost 2; bases outside the gene matches: 4. Per the germline V gene, CDR1 is SGHAT and CDR2 is FQNNGV. CDR3 in amino acids: CASSFSQGAYEQYF. The CDR3 nucleotides are TGTGCCAGCAGCTTTTCCCAGGGGGCCTACGAGCAGTACTTC. The full variable domain, its missing parts supplied by reference TRBV11-2 and TRBJ2-7, is EAGVAQSPRYKIIEKRQSVAFWCNPISGHATLYWYQQILGQGPKLLIQFQNNGVVDDSQLPKDRFSAERLKGVDSTLKIQPAKLEDSAVYLCASSFSQGAYEQYFGPGTRLTVT.